The rows below give T cell receptor beta chains drawn from one sample of a study of regulatory T cells in long-lasting Graves disease. TCRdb reanalysed the multiplex PCR reads using MiXCR and keeps one entry per CDR3 protein. The sample lists hundreds of thousands of distinct CDR3 sequences; 16% were seen once. The sample was also reused in another study, on T cells in Graves' hyperthyroidism and ophthalmopathy.

Sequenced here: peripheral blood mononuclear cells (PBMCs), sampled at new diagnosis, from a patient treated with antithyroid drugs. The receptor set was obtained from a woman aged 25 to 45 with Graves disease. The CDR3 runs from the conserved cysteine through the conserved F or W. Fields, in order: J gene, D gene, CDR3 length, clone size, V gene, CDR3 protein, CDR3 DNA. A D gene is named only where the DNA matches it firmly. Clone size is stated in some rows and not others, as once, few, many or a class when expanded.

TRBJ2-5 | - | 14 | few | TRBV19 | CASSNSMYQETQYF | TGTGCCAGTAGTAACAGCATGTACCAAGAGACCCAGTACTTC
TRBJ2-5 | - | 14 | many | TRBV28 | CASSFGGRGETQYF | TGTGCCAGCAGTTTCGGAGGGAGGGGGGAGACCCAGTACTTC
TRBJ1-6 | - | 15 | - | TRBV2 | CTSSEGSSYNSPLHF | TGTACCAGCAGTGAGGGGAGCTCCTATAATTCACCCCTCCACTTT
TRBJ2-1 | TRBD2 | 17 | few | TRBV5-1 | CASSPGTSQSSYNEQFF | TGCGCCAGCAGCCCGGGGACTAGCCAGAGCTCCTACAATGAGCAGTTCTTC
TRBJ1-6 | TRBD1 | 13 | many | TRBV2 | CASRQGVNSPLHF | TGTGCCAGCAGGCAGGGGGTTAATTCACCCCTCCACTTT
TRBJ1-6 | - | 14 | - | TRBV19 | CASSIISLQGELHF | TGTGCCAGTAGTATAATCAGTTTACAGGGTGAACTCCACTTT
TRBJ2-3 | TRBD2 | 14 | few | TRBV20-1 | CSAQPSGRGDTQYF | TGCAGTGCCCAGCCTAGCGGGAGGGGGGATACGCAGTATTTT
TRBJ1-1 | - | 14 | many | TRBV20-1 | CSANPWRTNTEAFF | TGCAGTGCTAACCCCTGGAGGACGAACACTGAAGCTTTCTTT
TRBJ2-1 | TRBD1 | 14 | many | TRBV27 | CASTLRGTANEQFF | TGTGCCAGCACCTTGAGAGGGACAGCCAATGAGCAGTTCTTC
TRBJ1-2 | - | 15 | many | TRBV12-3/TRBV12-4 | CASSLGSGAGYGYTF | TGTGCCAGCAGTTTAGGTTCGGGGGCGGGCTATGGCTACACCTTC
TRBJ2-5 | - | 14 | many | TRBV6-1 | CASSITDLGETQYF | TGTGCCAGCAGTATCACTGACCTGGGGGAGACCCAGTACTTC
TRBJ2-7 | TRBD1 | 19 | - | TRBV27 | CASSTYILTGGLPAYEQYF | TGTGCCAGCAGTACCTACATCCTAACAGGGGGCCTACCCGCCTACGAGCAGTACTTC
TRBJ2-7 | - | 12 | many | TRBV12-3/TRBV12-4 | CASSSETYEQYF | TGTGCCAGCAGTTCCGAAACCTACGAGCAGTACTTC
TRBJ2-5 | - | 11 | - | TRBV15 | CATSTWETQCF | TGTGCCACCAGCACATGGGAGACCCAGTGCTTC
TRBJ2-4 | - | 17 | few | TRBV12-3/TRBV12-4 | CASSFGPRGGLENIQYF | TGTGCCAGCAGTTTCGGGCCCCGCGGGGGCTTAGAAAACATTCAGTACTTC
TRBJ2-7 | - | 16 | few | TRBV30 | CAWRTRGSMFSYEQYF | TGTGCCTGGAGAACCAGGGGATCGATGTTTTCCTACGAGCAGTACTTC
TRBJ2-1 | - | 14 | - | TRBV5-1 | CASSRAAVGNEQFF | TGCGCCAGCAGCCGCGCGGCGGTCGGCAATGAGCAGTTCTTC
TRBJ1-2 | - | 15 | many | TRBV28 | CASSPLGGLPYGYTF | TGTGCCAGCAGTCCCCTTGGGGGGTTACCCTATGGCTACACCTTC
TRBJ2-3 | - | 16 | - | TRBV28 | CASSPTRPSITDTQYF | TGTGCCAGCAGTCCGACGAGGCCGAGCATCACAGATACGCAGTATTTT
TRBJ2-1 | TRBD2 | 18 | - | TRBV18 | CASSPRPGLAIEYNEQFF | TGTGCCAGCTCACCTCGTCCGGGACTAGCGATAGAGTACAATGAGCAGTTCTTC
TRBJ2-7 | - | 13 | many | TRBV5-1 | CASSLGQIYEQYF | TGTGCCAGCAGCTTAGGACAGATCTACGAGCAGTACTTC
TRBJ2-2 | - | 16 | - | TRBV5-8 | CASSLQVVLNTGELFF | TGTGCCAGCAGCCTGCAGGTAGTCCTCAACACCGGGGAGCTGTTTTTT
TRBJ2-7 | - | 14 | many | TRBV27 | CASSSYRESYEQYF | TGTGCCAGCAGTTCTTACAGGGAATCCTACGAGCAGTACTTC
TRBJ1-1 | - | 12 | many | TRBV11-2 | CASSLGTSEAFF | TGTGCCAGCAGCTTAGGCACGAGTGAAGCTTTCTTT
TRBJ2-7 | - | 14 | many | TRBV12-3/TRBV12-4 | CASSLLGTVYEQYF | TGTGCCAGCAGCCTTCTAGGAACTGTCTACGAGCAGTACTTC
TRBJ2-7 | - | 13 | many | TRBV2 | CASRVGLTYEQYF | TGTGCCAGCAGGGTGGGACTTACCTACGAGCAGTACTTC
TRBJ2-3 | TRBD2 | 17 | - | TRBV6-5 | CAGSKGTSGRIKDTQYF | TGTGCCGGCAGTAAAGGGACTAGCGGGAGGATTAAAGATACGCAGTATTTT
TRBJ1-2 | - | 14 | - | TRBV7-3 | CASSLPQPNYGYTF | TGTGCCAGCAGCTTACCCCAGCCTAACTATGGCTACACCTTC
TRBJ1-5 | TRBD1 | 13 | - | TRBV29-1 | CSVVTGGSQPQHF | TGCAGCGTTGTAACAGGGGGGAGTCAGCCCCAGCATTTT
TRBJ2-1 | TRBD1 | 13 | many | TRBV12-3/TRBV12-4 | CASTRTGGNEQFF | TGTGCCAGCACCAGGACAGGTGGCAATGAGCAGTTCTTC
TRBJ2-1 | TRBD2 | 17 | many | TRBV20-1 | CSARAVRLAGVGNEQFF | TGCAGTGCTAGAGCCGTCCGACTAGCGGGAGTCGGCAATGAGCAGTTCTTC
TRBJ1-1 | - | 15 | many | TRBV7-8 | CASSLASTATTEAFF | TGTGCCAGCAGCTTAGCCTCGACAGCGACCACTGAAGCTTTCTTT
TRBJ2-5 | TRBD2 | 15 | few | TRBV19 | CASTPGLAGLETQYF | TGTGCCAGTACCCCGGGACTAGCGGGATTAGAGACCCAGTACTTC
TRBJ2-7 | - | 18 | many | TRBV7-2 | CASSLRPGWAQSRYEQYF | TGTGCCAGCAGCTTACGCCCGGGATGGGCCCAAAGTAGGTACGAGCAGTACTTC
TRBJ1-6 | - | 15 | - | TRBV12-3/TRBV12-4 | CASSGAWGGLAPLHF | TGTGCCAGCAGTGGGGCATGGGGGGGGCTAGCACCCCTCCACTTT
TRBJ2-7 | TRBD1 | 16 | many | TRBV7-9 | CASSLGATGLSYEQYF | TGTGCCAGCAGCTTAGGGGCGACAGGGCTCTCCTACGAGCAGTACTTC
TRBJ2-5 | TRBD1 | 12 | - | TRBV29-1 | CSLQGVAETQYF | TGCAGCCTCCAGGGGGTGGCGGAGACCCAGTACTTC
TRBJ2-1 | - | 13 | - | TRBV3-1 | CASSSTEGGEQFF | TGTGCCAGCAGCTCTACTGAAGGAGGTGAGCAGTTCTTC
TRBJ2-7 | - | 15 | - | TRBV7-9 | CASSAGPRGRGEQYF | TGTGCCAGCAGCGCCGGCCCGAGGGGTCGTGGCGAGCAGTACTTC
TRBJ1-2 | - | 13 | - | TRBV30 | CACRSRANYGYTF | TGTGCCTGCAGGAGCAGGGCGAACTATGGCTACACCTTC
TRBJ2-7 | TRBD2 | 15 | many | TRBV11-2 | CASSRGTSGSYEQYF | TGTGCCAGCAGCAGAGGGACTAGCGGATCCTACGAGCAGTACTTC
TRBJ2-3 | TRBD2 | 17 | - | TRBV6-2/TRBV6-3 | CASRPRLAGISTDTQYF | TGTGCCAGCAGACCCAGACTAGCGGGGATTAGCACAGATACGCAGTATTTT
TRBJ2-7 | - | 13 | - | TRBV20-1 | CSGLIQGGNEQYF | TGCAGCGGGCTAATACAGGGAGGCAACGAGCAGTACTTC
TRBJ2-1 | TRBD1 | 15 | - | TRBV7-3 | CASSLERGQWYEQFF | TGTGCCAGCAGCTTAGAGAGGGGGCAGTGGTATGAGCAGTTCTTC
TRBJ1-5 | TRBD1 | 15 | many | TRBV28 | CASSEPGTGGQPQHF | TGTGCCAGCAGCGAACCCGGGACAGGGGGTCAGCCCCAGCATTTT
TRBJ2-5 | - | 13 | many | TRBV12-3/TRBV12-4 | CASSLGPEETQYF | TGTGCCAGCAGTTTGGGACCCGAAGAGACCCAGTACTTC
TRBJ2-7 | - | 14 | many | TRBV5-1 | CASSPQTGDYEQYF | TGCGCCAGCAGCCCTCAGACCGGAGACTACGAGCAGTACTTC